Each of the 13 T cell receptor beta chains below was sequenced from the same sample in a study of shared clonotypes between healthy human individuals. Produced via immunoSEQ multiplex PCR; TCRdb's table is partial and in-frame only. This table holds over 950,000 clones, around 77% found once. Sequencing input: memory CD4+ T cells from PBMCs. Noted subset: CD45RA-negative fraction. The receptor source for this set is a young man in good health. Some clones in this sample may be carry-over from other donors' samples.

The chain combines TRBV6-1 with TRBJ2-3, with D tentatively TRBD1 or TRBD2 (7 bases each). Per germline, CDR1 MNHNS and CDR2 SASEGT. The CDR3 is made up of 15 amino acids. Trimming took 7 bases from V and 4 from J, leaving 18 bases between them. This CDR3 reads CASTRGGGGADTQYF. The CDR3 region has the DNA TGTGCCAGCACCCGAGGGGGAGGGGGCGCAGATACGCAGTATTTT.

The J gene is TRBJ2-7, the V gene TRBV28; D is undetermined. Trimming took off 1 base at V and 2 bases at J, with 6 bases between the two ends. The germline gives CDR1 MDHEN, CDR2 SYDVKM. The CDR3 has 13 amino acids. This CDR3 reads CASSLSLTYEQYF. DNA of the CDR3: TGTGCCAGCAGTTTATCCCTAACCTACGAGCAGTACTTC.

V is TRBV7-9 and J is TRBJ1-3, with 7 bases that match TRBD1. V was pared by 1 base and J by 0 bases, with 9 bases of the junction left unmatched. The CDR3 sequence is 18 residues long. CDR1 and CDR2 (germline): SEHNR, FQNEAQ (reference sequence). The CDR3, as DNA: TGTGCCAGCAGCTTAGGAGGCAGGGACAGAGGCTCTGGAAACACCATATATTTT. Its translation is CASSLGGRDRGSGNTIYF.

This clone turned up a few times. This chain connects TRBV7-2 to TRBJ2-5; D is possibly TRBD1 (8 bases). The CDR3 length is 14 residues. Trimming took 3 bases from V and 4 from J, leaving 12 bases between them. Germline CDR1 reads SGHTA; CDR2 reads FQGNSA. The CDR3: CASSLNRGGETQYF. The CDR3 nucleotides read TGTGCCAGCAGCTTGAACAGGGGGGGAGAGACCCAGTACTTC.

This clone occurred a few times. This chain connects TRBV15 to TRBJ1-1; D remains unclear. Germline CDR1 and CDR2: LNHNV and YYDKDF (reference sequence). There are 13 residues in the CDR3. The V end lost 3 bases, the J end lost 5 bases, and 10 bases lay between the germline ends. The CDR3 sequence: CATSRVVGTEAFF. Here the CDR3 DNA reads TGTGCCACCAGCAGGGTCGTAGGGACTGAAGCTTTCTTT.

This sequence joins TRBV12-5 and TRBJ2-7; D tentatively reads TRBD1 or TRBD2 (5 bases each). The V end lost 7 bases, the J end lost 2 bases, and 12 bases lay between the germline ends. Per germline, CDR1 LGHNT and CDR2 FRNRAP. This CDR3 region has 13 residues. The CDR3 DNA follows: TGTGCTAGTGCCCTGACGGGGCCCTACGAGCAGTACTTC. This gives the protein CASALTGPYEQYF. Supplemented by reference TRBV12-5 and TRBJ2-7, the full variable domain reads DARVTQTPRHKVTEMGQEVTMRCQPILGHNTVFWYRQTMMQGLELLAYFRNRAPLDDSGMPKDRFSAEMPDATLATLKIQPSEPRDSAVYFCASALTGPYEQYFGPGTRLTVT.

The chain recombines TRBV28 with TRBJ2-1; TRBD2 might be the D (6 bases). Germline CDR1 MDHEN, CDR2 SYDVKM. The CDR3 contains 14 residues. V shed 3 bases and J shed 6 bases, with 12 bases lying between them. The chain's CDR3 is CASSFKRVSNEQFF. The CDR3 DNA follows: TGTGCCAGCAGTTTCAAGCGGGTCAGCAATGAGCAGTTCTTC. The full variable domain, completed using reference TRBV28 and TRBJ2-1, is DVKVTQSSRYLVKRTGEKVFLECVQDMDHENMFWYRQDPGLGLRLIYFSYDVKMKEKGDIPEGYSVSREKKERFSLILESASTNQTSMYLCASSFKRVSNEQFFGPGTRLTVL.

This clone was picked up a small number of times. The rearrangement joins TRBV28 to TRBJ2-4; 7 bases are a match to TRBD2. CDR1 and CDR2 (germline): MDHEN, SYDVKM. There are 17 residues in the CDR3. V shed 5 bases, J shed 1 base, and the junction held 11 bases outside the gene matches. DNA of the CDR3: TGTGCCAGCAGTGGGGGAGGGGCCTCGCGCGCCAAAAACATTCAGTACTTC. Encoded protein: CASSGGGASRAKNIQYF. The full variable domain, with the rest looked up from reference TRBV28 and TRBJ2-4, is DVKVTQSSRYLVKRTGEKVFLECVQDMDHENMFWYRQDPGLGLRLIYFSYDVKMKEKGDIPEGYSVSREKKERFSLILESASTNQTSMYLCASSGGGASRAKNIQYFGAGTRLSVL.

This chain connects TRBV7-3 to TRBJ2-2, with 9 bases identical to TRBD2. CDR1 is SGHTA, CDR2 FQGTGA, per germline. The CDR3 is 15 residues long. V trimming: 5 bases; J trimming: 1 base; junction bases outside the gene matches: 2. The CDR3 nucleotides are TGTGCCAGCAGCCCAGCGGGAGGGAACACCGGGGAGCTGTTTTTT. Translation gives CASSPAGGNTGELFF.

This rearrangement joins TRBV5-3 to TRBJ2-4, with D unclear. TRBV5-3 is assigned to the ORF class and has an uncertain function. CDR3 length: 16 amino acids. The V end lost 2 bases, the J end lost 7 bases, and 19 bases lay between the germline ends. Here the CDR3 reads CARSFSGRRDGNIQYF. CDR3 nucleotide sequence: TGTGCCAGAAGCTTTTCCGGTCGGAGAGATGGGAACATTCAGTACTTC.

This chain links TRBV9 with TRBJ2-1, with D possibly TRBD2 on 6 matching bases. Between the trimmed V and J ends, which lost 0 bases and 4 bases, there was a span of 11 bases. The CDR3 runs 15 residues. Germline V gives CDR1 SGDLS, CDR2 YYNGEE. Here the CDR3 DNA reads TGTGCCAGCAGCGTAGGGGGGAGGTTATACAATGAGCAGTTCTTC. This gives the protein CASSVGGRLYNEQFF.

CDR3 DNA sequence: TGTGCCAGCAGCACAGATTCGTGGGACGAGCAGTACTTC. It translates to CASSTDSWDEQYF. This chain connects TRBV11-2 to TRBJ2-7, with unresolved D. The germline V gene encodes CDR1 SGHAT and CDR2 FQNNGV. The CDR3 covers 13 residues. V lost 5 bases to trimming and J lost 5 bases, with 13 bases between them.

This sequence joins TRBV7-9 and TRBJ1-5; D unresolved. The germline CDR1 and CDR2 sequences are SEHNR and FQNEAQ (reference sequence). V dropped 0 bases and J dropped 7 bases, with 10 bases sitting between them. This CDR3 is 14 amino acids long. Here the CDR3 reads CASSLASGEQPQHF. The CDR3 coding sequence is TGTGCCAGCAGCTTAGCGTCGGGTGAGCAGCCCCAGCATTTT.